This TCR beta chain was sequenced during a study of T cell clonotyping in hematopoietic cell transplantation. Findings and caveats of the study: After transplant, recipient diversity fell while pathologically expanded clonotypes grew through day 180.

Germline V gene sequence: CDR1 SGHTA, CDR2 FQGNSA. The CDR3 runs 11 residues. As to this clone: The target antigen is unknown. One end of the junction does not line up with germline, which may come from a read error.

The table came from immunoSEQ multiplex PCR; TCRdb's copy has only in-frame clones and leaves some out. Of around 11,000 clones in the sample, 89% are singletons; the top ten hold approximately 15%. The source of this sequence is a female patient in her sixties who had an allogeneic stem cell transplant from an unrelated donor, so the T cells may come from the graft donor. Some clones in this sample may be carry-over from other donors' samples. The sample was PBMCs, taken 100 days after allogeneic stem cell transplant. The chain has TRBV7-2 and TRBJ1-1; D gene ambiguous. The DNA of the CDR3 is TGTGCCAGCAGCTTGAAGACTGAAGCTTTCTTT. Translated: CASSLKTEAFF.